The 21 T cell receptor beta chains presented below share a single source sample, sequenced in a study of vaccination and CD4 T cells after COVID-19. Treatment denoted: approximately nine-day PBMC culture with coronavirus spike peptide pools or control peptides (ViraFEST assay). CD4+ T lymphocytes from the unexposed donor were collected before the COVID-19 pandemic (2011-2018). Sequencing of DNA taken from cultured CD4+ T cells relied on the Oncomine TCR Beta short-read assay. One entry per CDR3 protein results from TCRdb running MiXCR on the PCR reads. This table holds about 7,000 distinct CDR3 sequences, 40% to 55% found once. Their antigen targets remain unknown. Source material: CD4+ T cells from blood, cultured in vitro. These receptors were taken from a human donor in good health.

The genes are TRBV20-1 and TRBJ1-3; D might be TRBD1 (5 bases). Germline V CDR1 and CDR2: DFQATT, SNEGSKA (reference sequence). The CDR3 length is 15 residues. Trimming took 6 bases from V and 0 from J, leaving 15 bases between them. The CDR3 nucleotides are TGCAGTGCCCCGGCCACAGGAGACTCTGGAAACACCATATATTTT. This gives the protein CSAPATGDSGNTIYF.

The rearrangement joins TRBV20-1 to TRBJ2-3; 9 bases map to TRBD2. Germline assignment: CDR1 DFQATT and CDR2 SNEGSKA (reference sequence). This CDR3 spans 16 amino acids. Trimming at V came to 0 bases and at J to 4 bases, leaving 8 bases not matched to a gene. The CDR3 here is CSARDWLRGGADTQYF. The CDR3 nucleotides read TGCAGTGCTAGAGATTGGTTGCGGGGGGGGGCAGATACGCAGTATTTT.

This clonotype was seen more than once but under ten times. J is TRBJ1-2 and V is TRBV10-3; the D gene is possibly TRBD1 (6 bases). V was shortened by 2 bases and J by 8 bases, with 12 bases between the two germline ends. This CDR3 has 13 residues. Germline-derived CDR1 and CDR2 are ENHRY and SYGVKD. CDR3 protein: CAISEGQKEGYTF. In DNA form, the CDR3 reads TGTGCCATCAGTGAGGGACAGAAAGAGGGCTACACCTTC.

The CDR3 sequence: CAWSVQPGNTIYF. The CDR3 nucleotides read TGTGCCTGGAGTGTGCAGCCTGGAAACACCATATATTTT. The chain has TRBV30 and TRBJ1-3; unclear D gene. From germline, CDR1 is GTSNPN and CDR2 SVGIG (reference sequence). The CDR3 consists of 13 residues. Trimming cost V 0 bases and J 2 bases, with 5 bases left between them. Based on the CDR3 plus reference TRBV30 and TRBJ1-3, the full variable domain is SQTIHQWPATLVQPVGSPLSLECTVEGTSNPNLYWYRQAAGRGLQLLFYSVGIGQISSEVPQNLSASRPQDRQFILSSKKLLLSDSGFYLCAWSVQPGNTIYFGEGSWLTVV.

This clonotype showed up just a few times. The chain couples TRBV30 to TRBJ1-1; D is unclear. V was pared by 3 bases and J by 4 bases, with 12 bases between. Germline V gene data show CDR1 as GTSNPN and CDR2 as SVGIG (reference sequence). CDR3 length equals 13 residues. Here the CDR3 DNA reads TGTGCCTGGAGAAAATGGAGGGCCACTGAAGCTTTCTTT. Protein: CAWRKWRATEAFF. The whole variable domain, remainder taken from reference TRBV30 and TRBJ1-1, is SQTIHQWPATLVQPVGSPLSLECTVEGTSNPNLYWYRQAAGRGLQLLFYSVGIGQISSEVPQNLSASRPQDRQFILSSKKLLLSDSGFYLCAWRKWRATEAFFGQGTRLTVV.

This clonotype turned up a few times. The rearrangement uses TRBV6-1 and TRBJ1-1; TRBD1 agrees at 8 bases. Germline values: CDR1 MNHNS, CDR2 SASEGT. After removal of 6 bases from V and 3 bases from J, the junction contained 3 bases not matched to a gene. The CDR3 totals 13 residues. In DNA form, the CDR3 reads TGTGCCAGCAGGGAGGGACAGGACACTGAAGCTTTCTTT. Its protein product is CASREGQDTEAFF.

In its sample, this clonotype was seen a few times. The CDR3 region is CASSLALGGTGTDTQYF. The CDR3 DNA reads TGTGCCAGCAGCTTAGCGCTAGGGGGGACTGGCACAGATACGCAGTATTTT. The rearrangement joins TRBV7-9 to TRBJ2-3; perhaps D is TRBD1 or TRBD2 (6 bases each). The V and J ends lost 0 bases and 1 base respectively, with 14 bases between them. Per germline, CDR1 SEHNR and CDR2 FQNEAQ (reference sequence). The CDR3 runs 17 residues.

This chain uses TRBV20-1 with TRBJ1-1; D is undetermined. Looked up from germline, CDR1 is DFQATT and CDR2 is SNEGSKA (reference sequence). The CDR3 contains 11 residues. With 2 bases removed from V and 5 bases from J, the gap between germline ends came to 6 bases. Here the CDR3 reads CSARSYTEAFF. For the CDR3, the DNA is TGCAGTGCTAGATCGTATACTGAAGCTTTCTTT.

This clonotype came up a few times. This sequence joins TRBV6-5 and TRBJ1-2, with D maybe TRBD1 (5 bases). V lost 2 bases, J lost 5 bases, and 9 bases lay in between. The CDR3 runs to 13 residues. CDR1 and CDR2 from the germline V gene are MNHEY and SVGAGI. The CDR3 nucleotides are TGTGCCAGCAGTTACGGGGGGGGATATGGCTACACCTTC. This encodes CASSYGGGYGYTF.

The V and J genes are TRBV5-1 and TRBJ2-2, with a tentative D call TRBD2 (5 bases). This CDR3 is built from 13 residues. Germline V gives CDR1 SGHRS, CDR2 YFSETQ. V lost 4 bases, J lost 5 bases, and 9 bases lay in between. CDR3: CASSPRETGELFF. In DNA form, the CDR3 reads TGCGCCAGCAGCCCTCGGGAAACCGGGGAGCTGTTTTTT.

This clonotype was counted only a few times. The genes are TRBV2 and TRBJ1-5, with D unresolved. The germline gives CDR1 SNHLY, CDR2 FYNNEI. The germline V and J ends were trimmed by 5 bases and 6 bases, with 11 bases remaining between them. The CDR3 has 13 amino acids. Here the CDR3 reads CASSRDMSQPQHF. CDR3 nucleotide sequence: TGTGCCAGCAGTCGGGATATGAGTCAGCCCCAGCATTTT. Full variable domain (outside the CDR3, taken from reference TRBV2 and TRBJ1-5): EPEVTQTPSHQVTQMGQEVILRCVPISNHLYFYWYRQILGQKVEFLVSFYNNEISEKSEIFDDQFSVERPDGSNFTLKIRSTKLEDSAMYFCASSRDMSQPQHFGDGTRLSIL.

In its sample, this clonotype was seen a few times. V gene TRBV19 combines with J gene TRBJ1-2; tentatively, D is TRBD1 (6 bases). CDR1 and CDR2 from the germline V gene are LNHDA and SQIVND (reference sequence). The CDR3 consists of 14 residues. Deletions cut 1 base from V and 9 bases from J, with 15 bases between. The CDR3 sequence is CASSIGAGALSYTF. In DNA form, the CDR3 reads TGTGCCAGTAGTATAGGGGCAGGGGCCCTTAGCTACACCTTC.

The chain recombines TRBV6-1 with TRBJ1-5; TRBD1 is a possible D gene (5 bases). Germline CDR1 MNHNS, CDR2 SASEGT. The CDR3 is 16 residues long. Trimming stripped 4 bases from V and 5 bases from J, with 18 bases between. In DNA, the CDR3 is TGTGCCAGCAGTGCCAGGGAGGCGGGTTCCCATCAGCCCCAGCATTTT. Protein product: CASSAREAGSHQPQHF.

There are a few counts of this clonotype. V gene TRBV7-2 combines with J gene TRBJ2-2; D remains ambiguous. Trimming shortened V by 5 bases and J by 3 bases, and 10 bases separated the two germline ends. The CDR3 runs 14 residues. CDR1 SGHTA and CDR2 FQGNSA come from the germline V gene. CDR3 sequence: CASSLRPDTGELFF. CDR3 bases: TGTGCCAGCAGCCTCAGACCAGACACCGGGGAGCTGTTTTTT. Full variable domain (outside the CDR3, taken from reference TRBV7-2 and TRBJ2-2): GAGVSQSPSNKVTEKGKDVELRCDPISGHTALYWYRQSLGQGLEFLIYFQGNSAPDKSGLPSDRFSAERTGGSVSTLTIQRTQQEDSAVYLCASSLRPDTGELFFGEGSRLTVL.

The J gene is TRBJ1-1, the V gene TRBV11-2, with D possibly being TRBD1 (5 bases). This CDR3 has 11 residues. CDR1 SGHAT and CDR2 FQNNGV come from the germline V gene. Trimming took off 5 bases at V and 11 bases at J, with 12 bases between the two ends. The CDR3 DNA reads TGTGCCAGCAGCCTGGGGGGTTTGGCTTTCTTT. This codes for CASSLGGLAFF.

The chain carries TRBV24-1 and TRBJ2-2, with a possible D match to TRBD1 (5 bases). Between the trimmed V and J ends, which lost 2 bases and 2 bases, there was a span of 8 bases. The CDR3 spans 15 residues. CDR1 is KGHDR, CDR2 SFDVKD, per germline. As DNA, the CDR3 is TGTGCCACCAGTGATTCACAGGATAACACCGGGGAGCTGTTTTTT. Its translation is CATSDSQDNTGELFF.

CDR3 coding DNA: TGTGCCAGCAGCTTCGGGACAGGCGGAAACACCATATATTTT. This codes for CASSFGTGGNTIYF. The chain links TRBV11-2 to TRBJ1-3; 8 bases align to TRBD1. The J segment lost 4 bases and the V segment lost 3 bases, leaving 2 bases of the junction unmatched. The germline CDR1 and CDR2 sequences are SGHAT and FQNNGV. This CDR3 contains 14 residues.

The V call is TRBV19, the J call TRBJ2-3, with 11 nucleotides matching TRBD2. Germline V gene lookup returns CDR1 LNHDA and CDR2 SQIVND (reference sequence). V lost 5 bases and J lost 8; bases outside the gene matches: 9. This CDR3 is built from 15 residues. CDR3 loop: CASSPGLAGTSTQYF. CDR3 DNA: TGTGCCAGTAGTCCCGGACTAGCGGGTACCAGTACGCAGTATTTT.

V is TRBV30 and J is TRBJ1-6; a possible D gene is TRBD1 (6 bases). This CDR3 has 14 amino acids. Germline V gene lookup returns CDR1 GTSNPN and CDR2 SVGIG (reference sequence). Trimming took off 3 bases at V and 9 bases at J, with 15 bases between the two ends. In DNA form, the CDR3 reads TGTGCCTGGAGGGACACAGGGTTCGGTTCACCCCTCCACTTT. Translation gives CAWRDTGFGSPLHF.

The chain uses TRBV24-1 and TRBJ2-5; 8 bases fit TRBD2. This CDR3 contains 15 residues. Germline CDR1 KGHDR, CDR2 SFDVKD. V dropped 5 bases and J dropped 1; count of bases not matched to a gene: 5. CDR3 bases: TGTGCCACCAGTGTCGGGAGGGATCCCCAAGAGACCCAGTACTTC. It codes for CATSVGRDPQETQYF.

The chain carries TRBV11-2 and TRBJ1-2; no clear D. Germline CDR1 reads SGHAT; CDR2 reads FQNNGV. V lost 1 base to trimming and J lost 4 bases, with 13 bases between them. The CDR3 sequence is 15 residues long. CDR3 sequence: CASSLVFDALYGYTF. In DNA form, the CDR3 reads TGTGCCAGCAGCTTAGTGTTTGACGCCCTCTATGGCTACACCTTC.